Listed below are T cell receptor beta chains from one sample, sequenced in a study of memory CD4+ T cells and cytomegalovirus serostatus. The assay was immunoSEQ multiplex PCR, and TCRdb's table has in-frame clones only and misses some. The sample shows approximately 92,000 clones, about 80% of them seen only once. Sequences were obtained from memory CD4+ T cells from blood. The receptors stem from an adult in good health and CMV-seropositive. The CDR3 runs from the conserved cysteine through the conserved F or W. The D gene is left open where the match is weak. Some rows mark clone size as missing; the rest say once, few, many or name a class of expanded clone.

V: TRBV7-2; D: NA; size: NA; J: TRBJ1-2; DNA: TGTGCCAGCAGCTCCGCTCGGGGGGGGATTGACTATGGCTACACCTTC; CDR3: CASSSARGGIDYGYTF
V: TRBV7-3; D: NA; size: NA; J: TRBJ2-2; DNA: TGTGCCAGCAGCCAATCGAACACCGGGGAGCTGTTTTTT; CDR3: CASSQSNTGELFF
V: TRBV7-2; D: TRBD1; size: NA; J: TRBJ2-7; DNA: TGTGCCAGCAGCTCGGGACAGGGGACCTACGAGCAGTACTTC; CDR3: CASSSGQGTYEQYF
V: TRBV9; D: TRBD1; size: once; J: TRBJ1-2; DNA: TGTGCCAGCAGCCCAAGTGCAGGGGGTGATAACTATGGCTACACCTTC; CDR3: CASSPSAGGDNYGYTF
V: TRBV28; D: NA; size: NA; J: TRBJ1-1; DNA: TGTGCCAGCAGTAAGCCCGGGACCCAGAACACTGAAGCTTTCTTT; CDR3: CASSKPGTQNTEAFF
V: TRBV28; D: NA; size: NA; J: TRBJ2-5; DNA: TGTGCCAGCAGTTTATATCAAAGGGAGACCCAGTACTTC; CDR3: CASSLYQRETQYF
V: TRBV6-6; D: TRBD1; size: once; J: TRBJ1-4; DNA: TGTGCCAGCACCACTAACAGGGGTGAAAAACTGTTTTTT; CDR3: CASTTNRGEKLFF
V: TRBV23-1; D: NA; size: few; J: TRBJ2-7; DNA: TGCGCCAGCAGTCCGAATCGAAGGATTGGGGTACGTGTGTTCCGCGAGCAGTACTTC; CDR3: CASSPNRRIGVRVFREQYF
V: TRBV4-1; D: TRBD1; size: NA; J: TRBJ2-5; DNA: TGCGCCAGCAGCCGAGGAAACAGGGGGCAAGAGACCCAGTACTTC; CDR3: CASSRGNRGQETQYF
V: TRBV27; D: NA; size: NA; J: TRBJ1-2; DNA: TGTGCCAGCAGTATAACAGGCAGCTATGGCTACACCTTC; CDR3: CASSITGSYGYTF
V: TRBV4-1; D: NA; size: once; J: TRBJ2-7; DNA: TGCGCCAGCAGCCAAGGAGCGGAGGTGGCCTACGAGCAGTACTTC; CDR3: CASSQGAEVAYEQYF
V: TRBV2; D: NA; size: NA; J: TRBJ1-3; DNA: TGTGCCAGCAATCCCACTGGCCCCCGAAACACCATATATTTT; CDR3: CASNPTGPRNTIYF
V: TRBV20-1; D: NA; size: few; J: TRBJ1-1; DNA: TGCAGTGCCAGAAGGGTCACTGAAGCTTTCTTT; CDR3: CSARRVTEAFF
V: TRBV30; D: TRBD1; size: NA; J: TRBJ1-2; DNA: TGTGCCTGGACCACAGGGGCTGGCTACACCTTC; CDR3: CAWTTGAGYTF
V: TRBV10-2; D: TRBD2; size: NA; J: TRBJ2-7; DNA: TGCGCCAGCAGTGACCCGGGGAGGGAGACTGGCTACGAGCAGTACTTC; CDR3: CASSDPGRETGYEQYF
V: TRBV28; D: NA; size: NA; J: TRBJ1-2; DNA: TGTGCCAGCAGTTTAGCCAGGGACTATGGCTACACCTTC; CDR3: CASSLARDYGYTF
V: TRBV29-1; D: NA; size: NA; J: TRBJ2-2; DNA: TGCAGCGTTGGCTCGGGCGTGGGCGGGGAGCTGTTTTTT; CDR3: CSVGSGVGGELFF
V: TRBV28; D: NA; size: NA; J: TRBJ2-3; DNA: TGTGCCAGCACACCTTGGCAGGGCGCCCTGCAAGATACGCAGTATTTT; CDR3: CASTPWQGALQDTQYF
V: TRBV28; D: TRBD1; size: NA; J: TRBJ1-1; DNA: TGTGCCAGCACCACACCAATGGACAGGGAGATTTTCTTT; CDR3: CASTTPMDREIFF
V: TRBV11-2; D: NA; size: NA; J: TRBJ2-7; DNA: TGTGCCAGCAGCTTAGTTCTAGGGAATGGCGAGCAGTACTTC; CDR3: CASSLVLGNGEQYF
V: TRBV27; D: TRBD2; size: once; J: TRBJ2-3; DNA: TGTGCCAGCAGTTCGGGACTAGCGGGAAGCACAGATACGCAGTATTTT; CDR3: CASSSGLAGSTDTQYF
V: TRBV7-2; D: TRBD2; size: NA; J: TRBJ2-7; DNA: TGTGCCAGCAGCTTAGTAGCGGGGACGGCCTACGAGCAGTACTTC; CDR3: CASSLVAGTAYEQYF
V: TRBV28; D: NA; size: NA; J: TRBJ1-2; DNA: TGTGCCAGCAGTTTACCTAACTATGGCTACACCTTC; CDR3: CASSLPNYGYTF
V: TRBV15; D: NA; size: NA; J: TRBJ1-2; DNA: TGTGCCACCAGCGTACCGGGCTGGGACTATGGCTACACCTTC; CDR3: CATSVPGWDYGYTF
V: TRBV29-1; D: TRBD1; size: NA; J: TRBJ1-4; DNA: TGCAGCGTTGGGGGGACAGGGGTCAGTGGACGTAATGAAAAACTGTTTTTT; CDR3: CSVGGTGVSGRNEKLFF
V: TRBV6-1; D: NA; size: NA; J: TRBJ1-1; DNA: TGTGCCAGCAAGGTCCAGAACACTGAAGCTTTCTTT; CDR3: CASKVQNTEAFF
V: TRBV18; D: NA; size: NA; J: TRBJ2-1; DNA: TGTGCCAGCTCACCGGGGGGCCTCAATGAGCAGTTCTTC; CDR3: CASSPGGLNEQFF
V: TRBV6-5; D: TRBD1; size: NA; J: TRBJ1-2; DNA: TGTGCCAGCAGTGGAACAGGGGGCGGGGACTATGGCTACACCTTC; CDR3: CASSGTGGGDYGYTF
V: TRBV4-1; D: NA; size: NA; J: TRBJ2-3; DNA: TGCGCCAGCAGCCAAGTTCCGGAGGGCCGGCCAGATACGCAGTATTTT; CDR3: CASSQVPEGRPDTQYF
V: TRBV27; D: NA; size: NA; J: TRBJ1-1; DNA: TGTGCCAGCAGTTTGGGGGGGCTGGGCACTGAAGCTTTCTTT; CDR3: CASSLGGLGTEAFF
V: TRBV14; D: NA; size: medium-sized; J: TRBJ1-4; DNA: TGTGCCAGCAGCCCGCGATGGGGAGGGGAAAAACTGTTTTTT; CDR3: CASSPRWGGEKLFF
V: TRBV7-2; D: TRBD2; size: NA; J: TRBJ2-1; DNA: TGTGCCAGCAGCTCTCGTCTAGCGGGAGAGCAGTTCTTC; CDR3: CASSSRLAGEQFF
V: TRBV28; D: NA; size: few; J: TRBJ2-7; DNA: TGTGCCAGCAGTTCACCGCATGGCGACGAGCAGTACTTC; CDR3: CASSSPHGDEQYF
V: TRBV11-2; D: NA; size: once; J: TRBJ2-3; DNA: TGTGCCAGCAGCTTAGCGTTAAGAGGTACAGATACGCAGTATTTT; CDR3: CASSLALRGTDTQYF
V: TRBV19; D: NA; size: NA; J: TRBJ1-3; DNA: TGTGCCAGTAACATCGGACGACAGTTTAGATCTGGAAACACCATATATTTT; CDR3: CASNIGRQFRSGNTIYF
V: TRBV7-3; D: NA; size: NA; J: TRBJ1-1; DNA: TGTGCCAGCAGCTTAGAAGGGAGGACTGAAGCTTTCTTT; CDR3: CASSLEGRTEAFF
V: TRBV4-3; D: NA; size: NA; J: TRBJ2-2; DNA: TGCGCCAGCAGCCAAGATCTCTCCCCCACGAACACCGGGGAGCTGTTTTTT; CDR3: CASSQDLSPTNTGELFF
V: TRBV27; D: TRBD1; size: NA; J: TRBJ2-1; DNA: TGTGCCAGCAGGTGGGACAGGGGCAGTGAGCAGTTCTTC; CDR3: CASRWDRGSEQFF
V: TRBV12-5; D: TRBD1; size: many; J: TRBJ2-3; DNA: TGTGCTAGTGGTCCGGGGACAGGGACACCAGAGGATACGCAGTATTTT; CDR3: CASGPGTGTPEDTQYF
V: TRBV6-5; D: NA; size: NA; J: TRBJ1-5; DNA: TGTGCCACAGGCGACAGGTCCGTCAATCAGCCCCAGCATTTT; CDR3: CATGDRSVNQPQHF
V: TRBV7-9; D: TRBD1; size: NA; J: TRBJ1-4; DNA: TGTGCCAGCAGCCCAGGGACAGCGAATGAAAAACTGTTTTTT; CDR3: CASSPGTANEKLFF
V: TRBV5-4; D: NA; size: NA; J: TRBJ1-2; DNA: TGTGCCAGCAGCCCGTTGTTGGGGGGTTATGGCTACACCTTC; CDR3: CASSPLLGGYGYTF